The text below deals with one T cell receptor beta chain. Its target is not known. The germline V gene encodes CDR1 MGHRA and CDR2 YSYEKL. The CDR3 totals 14 residues. Trimming cost V 1 base and J 6 bases, with 10 bases left between them. This sample is drawn from a study of long-term antiretroviral therapy in people with HIV. Treatment locations for all participants with HIV were in the United States. Findings of the study overall: Clones expanded before ART dominated the repertoire at all time points.

An immunoSEQ assay, version v3.0, was performed at survey level. Sequencing was intended to reach about 35,000-55,000 T-cell genomes per sample. TCRdb's copy holds only in-frame clones and misses some; the assay was immunoSEQ multiplex PCR. The sample yields tens of thousands of clones, 80% to 95% seen once. This receptor was obtained from a woman aged 40 to 49 with HIV. Sample: unsorted PBMCs, taken roughly 5 years after starting antiretroviral therapy. The rearrangement joins TRBV4-1 to TRBJ2-1; D remains unclear. The CDR3, as DNA: TGCGCCAGCAGCCAAGGGGTCTTTAGCAATGAGCAGTTCTTC. Its protein is CASSQGVFSNEQFF.